These 18 T cell receptor beta chains originate from one sample sequenced in a study of cytotoxic CD8 clonotypes in ibrutinib-treated CLL. Assay: immunoSEQ multiplex PCR; the TCRdb copy retains only in-frame clones and omits some. The data show tens of thousands of clones, approximately 90% seen once. The sequences come from PBMCs, collected after 12 months of ibrutinib treatment. These receptors were taken from a human donor with chronic lymphocytic leukemia.

The chain carries TRBV11-2 and TRBJ1-3; possibly TRBD1 for D (5 bases). Germline V gene lookup returns CDR1 SGHAT and CDR2 FQNNGV. Between the trimmed V and J ends, which lost 2 bases and 0 bases, there was a span of 11 bases. This CDR3 contains 16 residues. DNA of the CDR3: TGTGCCAGCAGCTTAAGTCAGGGCCTCTCTGGAAACACCATATATTTT. Protein product: CASSLSQGLSGNTIYF.

The V call is TRBV5-8, the J call TRBJ2-7, with D uncertain. From germline, CDR1 is SGHTS and CDR2 YDEGEE. The CDR3 contains 15 residues. Trimming left V 5 bases short and J 3 bases short, with 18 bases between. The CDR3 nucleotides read TGTGCCAGCAGATCGACTCTTCATCAAAACTACGAGCAGTACTTC. It specifies CASRSTLHQNYEQYF.

The chain couples TRBV5-1 to TRBJ1-1, with 12 nucleotides matching TRBD1. The germline V gene encodes CDR1 SGHRS and CDR2 YFSETQ. Germline trimming cut 3 bases from V and 4 bases from J; bases unmatched to any gene: 7. The CDR3 length is 16 residues. CDR3 DNA sequence: TGCGCCAGCAGCTCCGGATGGGGACAGGGGGCCACTGAAGCTTTCTTT. It is translated as CASSSGWGQGATEAFF.

The genes are TRBV14 and TRBJ2-3, with TRBD2 identical over 7 bases. The length of the CDR3 is 14 residues. CDR1 is SGHDN, CDR2 FVKESK, per germline. Trimming at V came to 0 bases and at J to 6 bases, leaving 3 bases not matched to a gene. The CDR3 coding sequence is TGTGCCAGCAGCCAAGACCACGGGAGGGATACGCAGTATTTT. This translates into CASSQDHGRDTQYF. The entire variable domain, with the rest obtained from reference TRBV14 and TRBJ2-3, is as follows: EAGVTQFPSHSVIEKGQTVTLRCDPISGHDNLYWYRRVMGKEIKFLLHFVKESKQDESGMPNNRFLAERTGGTYSTLKVQPAELEDSGVYFCASSQDHGRDTQYFGPGTRLTVL.

The rearrangement joins TRBV30 to TRBJ2-5; 7 nucleotides line up with TRBD1. The germline V gene has CDR1 GTSNPN and CDR2 SVGIG (reference sequence). Trimming cost V 1 base and J 5 bases; bases outside gene matches: 7. The length of the CDR3 is 14 residues. CDR3 in DNA: TGTGCCTGGAGTGCCAACAGGGGTGGGGAGACCCAGTACTTC. This gives the protein CAWSANRGGETQYF.

The chain is built from TRBV7-3 and TRBJ2-7; unclear D gene. The CDR3 consists of 13 residues. From germline, CDR1 is SGHTA and CDR2 FQGTGA. V was pared by 5 bases and J by 4 bases, with 12 bases between. CDR3 DNA: TGTGCCAGCAGCCCGCGATCCGGGTACGAGCAGTACTTC. Its protein is CASSPRSGYEQYF.

This chain links TRBV9 with TRBJ2-1; 9 positions agree with TRBD2. The CDR3 extends over 16 amino acids. Germline CDR1 is SGDLS and CDR2 is YYNGEE. With V trimmed by 2 bases and J by 7 bases, 10 bases remained unmatched. This CDR3 reads CASSVIAGVDLNEQFF. The CDR3 nucleotides are TGTGCCAGCAGCGTTATAGCGGGAGTGGATTTAAATGAGCAGTTCTTC.

The V call is TRBV5-1, the J call TRBJ1-1, with a weak D call TRBD1 (6 bases). This CDR3 contains 12 residues. The germline gives CDR1 SGHRS, CDR2 YFSETQ. The germline V and J ends were trimmed by 4 bases and 7 bases, with 11 bases remaining between them. The CDR3 sequence is CASSPGQSEAFF. The CDR3 coding sequence is TGCGCCAGCAGCCCCGGACAGAGTGAAGCTTTCTTT.

The V gene is TRBV7-3, the J gene TRBJ1-1; D gene unclear. The V and J ends lost 3 bases and 5 bases respectively, with 19 bases between them. CDR1 is SGHTA and CDR2 is FQGTGA in the germline V gene. This CDR3 has 16 amino acids. The CDR3 nucleotides are TGTGCCAGCAGCTTCTACACGTCGGTGAGTGGGACTGAAGCTTTCTTT. The encoded protein is CASSFYTSVSGTEAFF.

For the CDR3, the DNA is TGTGCCAGCAGCTTAGTATATGTGTCAGAAGTCACAGATACGCAGTATTTT. The encoded protein is CASSLVYVSEVTDTQYF. The genes are TRBV7-2 and TRBJ2-3; the D is unclear. Per germline, CDR1 SGHTA and CDR2 FQGNSA. The CDR3 sequence is 17 residues long. V was shortened by 1 base and J by 2 bases, with 16 bases between the two germline ends.

Only one count was recorded for this clone. The chain employs TRBV6-1 and TRBJ1-5; D gene ambiguous. The germline V gene encodes CDR1 MNHNS and CDR2 SASEGT. Trimming took 5 bases from V and 4 from J, leaving 9 bases between them. This CDR3 is 13 amino acids long. The chain's CDR3 is CASSYHVNQPQHF. CDR3 nucleotides: TGTGCCAGCAGTTATCACGTAAATCAGCCCCAGCATTTT.

The V gene is TRBV10-2, the J gene TRBJ2-7, with 10 bases fitting TRBD2. Germline assignment: CDR1 WSHSY and CDR2 SAAADI. This CDR3 contains 17 residues. V shed 7 bases and J 6 bases; nucleotides not matched to a gene: 18. The CDR3 DNA is TGCGCCAGCAAGTGGGGCCCAGCGGGAGGGTCTCTAACCGAGCAGTACTTC. Residues: CASKWGPAGGSLTEQYF.

The rearrangement links TRBV2 to TRBJ2-6; 7 positions match TRBD1. This CDR3 is 15 amino acids long. The V and J ends lost 6 bases and 1 base, in that order; junction bases with no gene match: 3. Germline assignment: CDR1 SNHLY and CDR2 FYNNEI. CDR3 protein: CASSQTGSGANVLTF. The CDR3 DNA reads as TGTGCCAGCAGCCAGACAGGGTCTGGGGCCAACGTCCTGACTTTC.

The chain uses TRBV7-3 and TRBJ2-2; no clear D gene. CDR1 and CDR2 (germline): SGHTA, FQGTGA. V gave up 5 bases and J gave up 2 bases, with 12 bases separating them. CDR3 size: 15 residues. The CDR3 here is CASSQSRRNTGELFF. DNA for the CDR3: TGTGCCAGCAGCCAATCACGACGAAACACCGGGGAGCTGTTTTTT.

This clone was seen only once. V and J are TRBV11-2 and TRBJ2-3, with 10 bases aligning to TRBD2. The CDR3 contains 17 residues. The V segment lost 1 base and the J segment 2 bases; nucleotides outside the gene matches: 6. Looked up from germline, CDR1 is SGHAT and CDR2 is FQNNGV. The CDR3 DNA reads as TGTGCCAGCAGCTTAGGTCTAGCGGGGGCCCACACAGATACGCAGTATTTT. Protein sequence: CASSLGLAGAHTDTQYF.

The chain has TRBV19 and TRBJ2-3, with TRBD1 matching 10 bases. J was trimmed by 5 bases and V by 8 bases; bases with no gene match: 10. This CDR3 spans 15 amino acids. Germline loops: CDR1 LNHDA, CDR2 SQIVND (reference sequence). CDR3 sequence reads: CASHPRDRGLDTQYF. The CDR3 DNA sequence: TGTGCCAGTCACCCCCGGGACAGGGGATTAGATACGCAGTATTTT.

The V and J genes are TRBV4-2 and TRBJ2-7; 9 bases are a match to TRBD2. The junction had 24 bases not matched to a gene; V was cut back by 0 bases and J by 12 bases. The CDR3 spans 19 residues. Looked up from germline, CDR1 is LGHNA and CDR2 is YNFKEQ. Here the CDR3 reads CASSQDVQSTRTSVHRPYF. The CDR3, as DNA: TGTGCCAGCAGCCAAGACGTCCAGTCGACCCGGACTAGCGTCCATCGTCCGTACTTC.

The V gene is TRBV29-1, the J gene TRBJ2-7; the match to TRBD1 covers 11 bases. The germline V gene has CDR1 SQVTM and CDR2 ANQGSEA. This CDR3 comprises 19 residues. The junction had 21 bases not matched to a gene; V was cut back by 5 bases and J by 3 bases. The CDR3 region is CSVQTRGQGGAQGRYEQYF. CDR3 bases: TGCAGCGTTCAAACAAGGGGACAGGGGGGAGCCCAAGGTCGCTACGAGCAGTACTTC.